This T cell receptor beta chain is from a study of blood T cell repertoires in COVID-19. Turning to the study itself: Nucleic acid was either cDNA or gDNA, and it came from T cells, B-cell-depleted T cells, or PBMCs.

Per germline, CDR1 LNHDA and CDR2 SQIVND (reference sequence). The CDR3 totals 15 residues. V dropped 7 bases and J dropped 0; count of bases not matched to a gene: 6. Profiling relied on immunoSEQ multiplex PCR, and the TCRdb table lists in-frame clones only, not all of them. The sample consists of 330,000 or so clones, 80% to 90% of them appearing once. This chain uses TRBV19 with TRBJ2-3, with TRBD1 identical over 8 bases. What was sequenced was peripheral blood. This TCR was sampled from a man aged 30 to 45 with COVID-19, enrolled during active disease. The CDR3 DNA sequence: TGTGCCAGTAAAGAAAGGACAGGGAGCACAGATACGCAGTATTTT. Encoded protein: CASKERTGSTDTQYF.